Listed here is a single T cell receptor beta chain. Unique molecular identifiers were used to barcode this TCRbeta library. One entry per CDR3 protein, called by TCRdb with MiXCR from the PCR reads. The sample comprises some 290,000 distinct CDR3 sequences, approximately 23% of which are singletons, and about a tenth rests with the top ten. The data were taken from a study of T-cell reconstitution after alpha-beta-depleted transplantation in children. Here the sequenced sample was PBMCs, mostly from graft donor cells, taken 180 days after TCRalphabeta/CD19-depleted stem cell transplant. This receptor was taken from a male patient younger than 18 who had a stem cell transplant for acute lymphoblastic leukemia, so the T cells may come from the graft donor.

The CDR3 loop is CASSQDHRNEQFF. CDR3 nucleotide sequence: TGTGCCAGCAGCCAAGATCATCGGAATGAGCAGTTCTTC. The chain links TRBV3-1 to TRBJ2-1; no reliable D call. The CDR3 contains 13 residues. V was clipped by 0 bases and J by 7 bases, with 7 bases between them. Germline CDR1 and CDR2: LGHDT and YNNKEL (reference sequence).